The present entry profiles one TCR beta chain with its context. This sample stems from a study of T-cell memory formation after mild COVID-19. The germline V gene encodes CDR1 MRHNA and CDR2 SNTAGT. The V gene lost 8 bases and the J gene lost 8 bases, with 19 bases spanning the gap. The CDR3 loop spans 14 amino acids. TCRdb fed the 5' RACE reads into MiXCR, producing one record per CDR3 protein. This table has about 410,000 distinct CDR3 sequences, about a quarter appearing once. The chain couples TRBV6-4 to TRBJ1-3; D is unresolved. The receptor's source is an adult woman who had mild COVID-19 (a few samples of this study predate the infection). Cell type and time point are not known. Sequenced: PBMCs or a T cell subset sorted from them (not recorded which). CDR3 region: CASGPRGRWYTIYF. CDR3 coding DNA: TGTGCCAGCGGACCCCGTGGGCGGTGGTACACCATATATTTT.